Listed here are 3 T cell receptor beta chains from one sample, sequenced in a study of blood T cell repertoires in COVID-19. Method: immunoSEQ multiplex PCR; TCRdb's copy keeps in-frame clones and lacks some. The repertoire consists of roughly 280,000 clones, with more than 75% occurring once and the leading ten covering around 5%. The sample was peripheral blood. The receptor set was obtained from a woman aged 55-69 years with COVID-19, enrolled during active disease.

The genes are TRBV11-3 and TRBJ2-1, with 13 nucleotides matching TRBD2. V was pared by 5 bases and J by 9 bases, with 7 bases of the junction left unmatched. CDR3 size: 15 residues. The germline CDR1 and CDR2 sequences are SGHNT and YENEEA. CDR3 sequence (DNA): TGTGCCAGCAGCCAAGGACTAGCGGGAGTAGGTGAGCAGTTCTTC. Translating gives CASSQGLAGVGEQFF. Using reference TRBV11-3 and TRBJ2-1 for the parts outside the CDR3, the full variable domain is EAGVVQSPRYKIIEKKQPVAFWCNPISGHNTLYWYLQNLGQGPELLIRYENEEAVDDSQLPKDRFSAERLKGVDSTLKIQPAELGDSAVYLCASSQGLAGVGEQFFGPGTRLTVL.

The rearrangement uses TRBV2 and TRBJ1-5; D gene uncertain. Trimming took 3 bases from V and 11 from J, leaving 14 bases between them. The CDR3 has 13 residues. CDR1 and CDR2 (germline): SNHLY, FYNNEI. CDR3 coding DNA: TGTGCCAGCAGTGAGACCCAAGGCGGGGCCCAGCATTTT. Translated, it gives CASSETQGGAQHF.

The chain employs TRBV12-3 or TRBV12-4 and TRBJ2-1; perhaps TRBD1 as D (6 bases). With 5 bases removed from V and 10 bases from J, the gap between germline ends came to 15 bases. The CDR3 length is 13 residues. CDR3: CASSMTGRGEQFF. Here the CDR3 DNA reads TGTGCCAGCAGTATGACAGGTCGAGGCGAGCAGTTCTTC.